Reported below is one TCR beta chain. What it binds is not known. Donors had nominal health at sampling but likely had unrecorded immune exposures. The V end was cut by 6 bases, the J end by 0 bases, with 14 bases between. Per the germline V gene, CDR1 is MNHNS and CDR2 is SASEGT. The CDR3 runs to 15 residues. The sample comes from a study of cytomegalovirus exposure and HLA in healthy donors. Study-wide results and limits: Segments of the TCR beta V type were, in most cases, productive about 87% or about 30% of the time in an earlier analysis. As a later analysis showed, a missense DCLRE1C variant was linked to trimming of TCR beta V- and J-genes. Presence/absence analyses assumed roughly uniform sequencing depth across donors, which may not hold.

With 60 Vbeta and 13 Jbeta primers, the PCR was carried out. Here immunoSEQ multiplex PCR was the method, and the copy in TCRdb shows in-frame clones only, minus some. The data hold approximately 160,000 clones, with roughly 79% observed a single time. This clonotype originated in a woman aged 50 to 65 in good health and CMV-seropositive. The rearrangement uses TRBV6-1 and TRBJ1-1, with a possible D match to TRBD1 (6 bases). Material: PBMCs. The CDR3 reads CASRPGQLMNTEAFF. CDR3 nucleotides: TGTGCCAGCAGGCCCGGACAGCTTATGAACACTGAAGCTTTCTTT.